The 14 T cell receptor beta chains presented below share a single source sample, sequenced in a study of T cells in localized non-small cell lung cancer (dated by TCRdb to 2020 to 2021). Receptors were amplified or captured by the immunoSEQ multiplex PCR assay. TCRdb stores this immuneACCESS table with in-frame sequences only. Part of the clones is absent; in the studies checked, under half of the shortfall reflects unresolved V genes, and no reason is known for the rest. This sample has 50,000 or so clones in its table, and about 83% of those were observed once. The biggest ten clones account for about 20% of the sample. The starting material was peripheral blood, obtained before any cancer treatment. Receptors were obtained from an older female donor with stage II squamous cell lung carcinoma.

V usage is TRBV29-1 and J usage is TRBJ1-1; D is undetermined. This CDR3 region has 13 residues. Germline V gene lookup returns CDR1 SQVTM and CDR2 ANQGSEA. V lost 7 bases and J lost 4, with 16 bases in between. The CDR3 DNA reads as TGCAGCGGAGATCGGCTCGCTGGCACTGAAGCTTTCTTT. This translates into CSGDRLAGTEAFF.

The rearrangement uses TRBV19 and TRBJ2-3; D is undetermined. V was shortened by 5 bases and J by 2 bases, with 17 bases between the two germline ends. Germline CDR1 LNHDA, CDR2 SQIVND (reference sequence). This CDR3 is built from 16 residues. CDR3 sequence reads: CASSEWTAVYTDTQYF. The CDR3 DNA sequence: TGTGCCAGTAGTGAGTGGACGGCCGTTTACACAGATACGCAGTATTTT.

The V call is TRBV19, the J call TRBJ2-3; D is unresolved. Trimming took 6 bases from V and 2 from J, leaving 9 bases between them. CDR1 is LNHDA and CDR2 is SQIVND in the germline V gene (reference sequence). This CDR3 has 13 amino acids. The CDR3 bases are TGTGCCAGTAGCCAGAGACCCACAGATACGCAGTATTTT. Its translation: CASSQRPTDTQYF.

This chain joins TRBV2 and TRBJ2-2, with D tentatively TRBD1 (6 bases). This CDR3 region has 17 residues. Trimming removed 6 bases at V and 4 bases at J, with 21 bases between. Germline V gene sequence: CDR1 SNHLY, CDR2 FYNNEI. The CDR3 sequence is CASRETLTGSGTGELFF. CDR3 coding DNA: TGTGCCAGCAGGGAGACTCTAACAGGGAGTGGCACCGGGGAGCTGTTTTTT.

V usage is TRBV23-1 and J usage is TRBJ1-1, with a weak D call TRBD1 (5 bases). TRBV23-1 is reported as an ORF; its role is uncertain. This CDR3 has 15 residues. The V and J ends lost 3 bases and 1 base respectively, with 12 bases between them. Written as DNA, the CDR3 is TGCGCCAGCAGTCAGTACTTAGGACAGAACACTGAAGCTTTCTTT. Translated, it gives CASSQYLGQNTEAFF.

This clone showed up just a few times. The chain employs TRBV11-2 and TRBJ1-2, with a weak D call TRBD1 (5 bases). CDR3 length: 13 residues. V lost 11 bases, J lost 2 bases, and 15 bases lay in between. CDR1 and CDR2 from the germline V gene are SGHAT and FQNNGV. The CDR3 here is CAPPGRANYGYTF. CDR3 nucleotide sequence: TGTGCCCCTCCCGGCAGGGCCAACTATGGCTACACCTTC.

This clone was recorded a few times. CDR3 region: CANTPGHTDTQYF. CDR3 coding DNA: TGCGCCAACACTCCGGGACACACAGATACGCAGTATTTT. The chain employs TRBV10-1 and TRBJ2-3; D possibly corresponds to TRBD1 (6 bases). V gave up 10 bases and J gave up 2 bases, with 13 bases separating them. This CDR3 contains 13 residues. CDR1 and CDR2 (germline): WNHNN, SYGVQD (reference sequence).

This chain connects TRBV4-3 to TRBJ1-2; possibly TRBD1 for D (6 bases). The germline V gene has CDR1 LGHNA and CDR2 YSLEER. The CDR3 loop spans 15 amino acids. V dropped 0 bases and J dropped 4 bases, with 12 bases sitting between them. Written as DNA, the CDR3 is TGCGCCAGCAGCCAAGATGCCAGGGGAGCCTATGGCTACACCTTC. Amino acids: CASSQDARGAYGYTF.

The rearrangement uses TRBV9 and TRBJ1-2; 9 bases fit TRBD1. V gave up 4 bases and J gave up 11 bases; unmatched junction bases: 15. The CDR3 loop spans 15 amino acids. CDR1 and CDR2 (germline): SGDLS, YYNGEE. This chain's CDR3 is CASSFTGQGLTSYTF. CDR3 sequence (DNA): TGTGCCAGCAGCTTCACGGGACAGGGCCTAACTTCGTACACCTTC.

The chain has TRBV6-6 and TRBJ2-5; D gene ambiguous. The germline CDR1 and CDR2 sequences are MNHNY and SVGAGI (reference sequence). Between the trimmed V and J ends, which lost 2 bases and 3 bases, there was a span of 10 bases. The CDR3 runs to 14 residues. Here the CDR3 reads CASSYRSAEETQYF. The CDR3 DNA reads as TGTGCCAGCAGTTACCGATCCGCGGAAGAGACCCAGTACTTC.

V and J are TRBV5-1 and TRBJ1-4; weak D call: TRBD1 (5 bases). Trimming removed 0 bases from V and 6 bases from J, with 9 bases in between. Germline loops: CDR1 SGHRS, CDR2 YFSETQ. This CDR3 has 14 amino acids. The CDR3 sequence: CASSLGGADEKLFF. CDR3 in DNA: TGCGCCAGCAGCTTGGGGGGCGCCGATGAAAAACTGTTTTTT.

The chain is built from TRBV5-4 and TRBJ2-2; D call uncertain. This CDR3 has 13 amino acids. Germline V gives CDR1 SGHNT, CDR2 YYREEE (reference sequence). Trimming took 4 bases from V and 9 from J, leaving 13 bases between them. The chain's CDR3 is CASSRPDIRELFF. DNA for the CDR3: TGTGCCAGCAGCCGGCCCGACATCAGGGAGCTGTTTTTT.

The chain employs TRBV19 and TRBJ1-2; maybe TRBD1 (5 bases). Per germline, CDR1 LNHDA and CDR2 SQIVND (reference sequence). The CDR3 has 14 residues. Trimming shortened V by 6 bases and J by 0 bases, and 11 bases separated the two germline ends. DNA for the CDR3: TGTGCCAGTAGACGGGACGGACCTAACTATGGCTACACCTTC. As protein: CASRRDGPNYGYTF. The variable domain in full, completed from reference TRBV19 and TRBJ1-2, reads DGGITQSPKYLFRKEGQNVTLSCEQNLNHDAMYWYRQDPGQGLRLIYYSQIVNDFQKGDIAEGYSVSREKKESFPLTVTSAQKNPTAFYLCASRRDGPNYGYTFGSGTRLTVV.

The chain links TRBV9 to TRBJ1-1; 7 positions agree with TRBD1. Germline CDR1 is SGDLS and CDR2 is YYNGEE. The J segment lost 0 bases and the V segment lost 6 bases, leaving 5 bases of the junction unmatched. The CDR3 covers 14 residues. Written as DNA, the CDR3 is TGTGCCAGCAACCTACAGGGGATGAACACTGAAGCTTTCTTT. This encodes CASNLQGMNTEAFF.